A selection of T cell receptor beta chains follows, all from one sample in a study of beta chain features in type 1 diabetes. Profiling relied on immunoSEQ multiplex PCR, and the TCRdb table lists in-frame clones only, not all of them. In the table there are just over 150,000 clones, around 10% of which are singletons. Sample: central memory CD4+ T cells from blood. Receptors were obtained from a young man in good health. CDR3s include the opening cysteine and the closing phenylalanine or tryptophan. The order of the fields is J gene, D gene, CDR3 length, clone size, V gene, CDR3 DNA, CDR3 protein. A D gene is named only where the DNA matches it firmly. The listing skips clone size in some rows; elsewhere it reads once, few, many or a size class.

TRBJ2-4,.,15,few,TRBV5-1,TGCGCCAGCAGCTTGCCTGGGGGCCGAGGAGACATTCAGTACTTC,CASSLPGGRGDIQYF
TRBJ2-7,TRBD1,15,few,TRBV28,TGTGCCAGCAGCCGCCGGGACAGGGGAACCTACGAGCAGTACTTC,CASSRRDRGTYEQYF
TRBJ2-4,.,17,.,TRBV5-6,TGTGCCAGCAGCCATCTATCTGGGAGTTCGACCAAAAACATTCAGTACTTC,CASSHLSGSSTKNIQYF
TRBJ2-2,.,15,few,TRBV10-1,TGCGCCAGCAGTGATAAGATGGATTCAGGGGAAGGGCTGTTTTTT,CASSDKMDSGEGLFF
TRBJ1-6,TRBD1,16,few,TRBV7-2,TGTGCCAGCAGCTTAAATGGGAACAGGGGAGGTTCACCCCTCCACTTT,CASSLNGNRGGSPLHF
TRBJ1-1,.,16,.,TRBV7-2,TGTGCCAGCAGTTCCAAAATCGCCTGGCGGAACACTGAAGCTTTCTTT,CASSSKIAWRNTEAFF
TRBJ1-4,TRBD1,17,.,TRBV7-9,TGTGCCAGCAGCCGCCCCCGACAGGGCTCCAAAGGTGAAAAACTGTTTTTT,CASSRPRQGSKGEKLFF
TRBJ1-5,TRBD1,15,.,TRBV7-2,TGTGCCAGCAGCTTGAACAGGGGGAACCATCAGCCCCAGCATTTT,CASSLNRGNHQPQHF
TRBJ2-7,.,13,.,TRBV11-1,TGTGCCAGCAGCACCCAACAGGGCTACGAGCAGTACTTC,CASSTQQGYEQYF
TRBJ2-3,.,14,.,TRBV2,TGTGCCAGCAAGCAGGACCGGATTTTGGATACGCAGTATTTT,CASKQDRILDTQYF
TRBJ2-3,TRBD2,13,.,TRBV29-1,TGCAGCGTTGGAATGCGGGAGAGGGGTACGCAGTATTTT,CSVGMRERGTQYF
TRBJ2-3,TRBD2,14,.,TRBV9,TGTGCCAGCAGCGTAGCGGGGGGGAAAGATACGCAGTATTTT,CASSVAGGKDTQYF
TRBJ1-2,.,13,.,TRBV2,TGTGCCAGCAGTGAAACAGCTTATTATGGCTACACCTTC,CASSETAYYGYTF
TRBJ2-3,.,13,few,TRBV29-1,TGCAGCGTTGGGGACTCAGCTACAGATACGCAGTATTTT,CSVGDSATDTQYF
TRBJ1-1,TRBD1,16,.,TRBV6-5,TGTGCCAGCAGTTACGGTACAGGGGGATCTCCCGGTGAAGCTTTCTTT,CASSYGTGGSPGEAFF
TRBJ1-2,TRBD1,15,.,TRBV9,TGTGCCAGCAGCGTGACCGGGACAGGGGAGTATGGCTACACCTTC,CASSVTGTGEYGYTF
TRBJ2-5,.,13,few,TRBV29-1,TGCAGCGTTGAATATCACGTGAAAGAGACCCAGTACTTC,CSVEYHVKETQYF
TRBJ1-1,TRBD1,15,few,TRBV19,TGTGCCAGTAGCCCCACAGGGGGCTACGACACTGAAGCTTTCTTT,CASSPTGGYDTEAFF
TRBJ1-3,.,16,few,TRBV25-1,TGTGCCAGCAGTGGAACCGGGACGGCCTCTGGAAACACCATATATTTT,CASSGTGTASGNTIYF
TRBJ2-4,.,15,many,TRBV7-9,TGTGCCAGCAGCTCCAATACCCTAGCCAAAAACATTCAGTACTTC,CASSSNTLAKNIQYF
TRBJ2-5,TRBD2,17,few,TRBV7-2,TGTGCCAGCAGCGTAAGCGGGACTAGCGGGGGGAAGAAGACCCAGTACTTC,CASSVSGTSGGKKTQYF
TRBJ1-2,.,13,.,TRBV11-2,TGTGCCAGCAGCCCCGCAGGGAACTATGGCTACACCTTC,CASSPAGNYGYTF
TRBJ2-1,.,14,few,TRBV5-1,TGCGCCAGCCACCGGCGGGAACGGGGGAATGAGCAGTTCTTC,CASHRRERGNEQFF
TRBJ2-6,.,16,.,TRBV5-4,TGTGCCAGCAGCTTAGGCCGGCACTCTGGGGCCAACGTCCTGACTTTC,CASSLGRHSGANVLTF
TRBJ1-5,.,11,.,TRBV27,TGTGCCAGCGGCGGAAATCAGCCCCAGCATTTT,CASGGNQPQHF
TRBJ2-1,TRBD2,15,.,TRBV7-3,TGTGCCAGCAGCCTGGGACTAGCGGGAAGGTCTGAGCAGTTCTTC,CASSLGLAGRSEQFF
TRBJ2-3,TRBD2,16,.,TRBV7-3,TGTGCCAGCAGCCCTCGGACTAGCGTCTCGACAGATACGCAGTATTTT,CASSPRTSVSTDTQYF
TRBJ2-5,TRBD2,15,few,TRBV5-1,TGCGCCAGCAGCTCCCTAACTAGCGGCCAAGAGACCCAGTACTTC,CASSSLTSGQETQYF
TRBJ1-2,TRBD1,12,few,TRBV29-1,TGCAGCGCAGGGGACAGGGGAAATGGCTACACCTTC,CSAGDRGNGYTF
TRBJ2-5,.,11,.,TRBV7-2,TGTGCCAGCAGCTCGGGGCTCCAATGGGACTTC,CASSSGLQWDF
TRBJ1-4,.,15,.,TRBV30,TGTGCCTGGAGTTCCCCGACGGCAACTAATGAAAAACTGTTTTTT,CAWSSPTATNEKLFF
TRBJ2-5,.,14,.,TRBV7-2,TGTGCCAGCAGCTTAAGCCGGTGGTCGGAGACCCAGTACTTC,CASSLSRWSETQYF
TRBJ1-2,.,13,.,TRBV4-1,TGCGCCAGCAGCCAAGTGGGCCGCTATGGCTACACCTTC,CASSQVGRYGYTF
TRBJ2-1,TRBD1,15,few,TRBV6-5,TGTGCCAGCAGTGCACCCGGGACAGGGAAGAATGAGCAGTTCTTC,CASSAPGTGKNEQFF
TRBJ2-7,TRBD2,14,.,TRBV18,TGTGCCAGCTCACGGACTAGCGGGCAGGACGAGCAGTACTTC,CASSRTSGQDEQYF
TRBJ1-6,.,12,.,TRBV19,TGTGCCAGTAGTCCGACAGGCGTTCCCCGGCACTTT,CASSPTGVPRHF
TRBJ2-1,.,13,.,TRBV7-8,TGTGCCAGCAGCTTAGTGCAGGGAGGTGAGCAGTTCTTC,CASSLVQGGEQFF
TRBJ2-1,TRBD2,13,few,TRBV30,TGTGCCTGGAAGAGCGGGGCGTACAATGAGCAGTTCTTC,CAWKSGAYNEQFF
TRBJ1-2,TRBD1,14,few,TRBV5-6,TGTGCCAGCAGCTTCATCCGACAGGGCGGTGGCTACACCTTC,CASSFIRQGGGYTF
TRBJ2-1,.,9,.,TRBV29-1,TGCAGCGTTGGCGATGAGCAGTTCTTC,CSVGDEQFF
TRBJ2-2,.,16,.,TRBV9,TGTGCCAGCAGCCCCCAGGCGGCAGGGAACACCGGGGAGCTGTTTTTT,CASSPQAAGNTGELFF
TRBJ2-5,.,10,.,TRBV28,TGTGCCAGCAGCGGGGAGACCCAGTACTTC,CASSGETQYF
TRBJ1-2,.,11,few,TRBV20-1,TGCAGTGGATGGGGATTGGATGGCTACACCTTC,CSGWGLDGYTF
TRBJ2-7,.,11,few,TRBV10-3,TGTGCCATCAGATCGAGCTACGAGCAGTACTTC,CAIRSSYEQYF
TRBJ1-1,.,13,.,TRBV7-9,TGTGCCAGCAGCTTAGGAATGAACACTGAAGCTTTCTTT,CASSLGMNTEAFF
TRBJ1-3,TRBD1,15,.,TRBV18,TGTGCCAGCTCACAAGGGACAGGCTCTGGAAACACCATATATTTT,CASSQGTGSGNTIYF
TRBJ2-1,.,15,few,TRBV5-6,TGTGCCAGCAGCTTAGCTTCAAGCTCCTACAATGAGCAGTTCTTC,CASSLASSSYNEQFF
TRBJ2-1,.,15,few,TRBV27,TGTGCCAGCTCCGGGGGCCCTACACCTTACAATGAGCAGTTCTTC,CASSGGPTPYNEQFF
TRBJ1-3,.,13,few,TRBV7-9,TGTGCCAGCAGCTTAATGGTCGGAAACACCATATATTTT,CASSLMVGNTIYF
TRBJ2-1,.,11,few,TRBV11-3,TGTGCCAGCAGCTCGTCCAATGAGCAGTTCTTC,CASSSSNEQFF